The 9 T cell receptor beta chains listed next were all sequenced from one sample in a study of cytomegalovirus exposure and HLA in healthy donors. 60 Vbeta and 13 Jbeta primers were used in PCR. Here immunoSEQ multiplex PCR was the method, and the copy in TCRdb shows in-frame clones only, minus some. The repertoire consists of roughly 150,000 clones, with approximately 61% occurring once and the leading ten covering about 1.5%. Sequencing was done on a sample of PBMCs. These receptors all come from a human donor in good health.

The chain carries TRBV10-1 and TRBJ2-3; 12 positions match TRBD1. J was trimmed by 3 bases and V by 11 bases; bases with no gene match: 12. The germline CDR1 and CDR2 sequences are WNHNN and SYGVQD (reference sequence). This CDR3 is 16 amino acids long. The CDR3 region has the DNA TGCGCCTCGAACCGAGGGGGACAGGGGGCAACAGATACGCAGTATTTT. As protein: CASNRGGQGATDTQYF.

This clone was seen only a few times. V and J are TRBV15 and TRBJ2-1; 9 nucleotides agree with TRBD2. The CDR3 is made up of 14 amino acids. The germline V gene encodes CDR1 LNHNV and CDR2 YYDKDF (reference sequence). J gave up 9 bases and V 1 base, and 4 bases lay outside the gene matches. CDR3 nucleotides: TGTGCCACCAGCAGAGGGGCTAGCGGGACTGAGCAGTTCTTC. Amino acids: CATSRGASGTEQFF.

The CDR3 sequence: CASSTGGGPTPQHF. CDR3 in DNA: TGTGCCAGCAGCACCGGAGGGGGCCCTACGCCCCAGCATTTT. The J gene is TRBJ1-5, the V gene TRBV6-5; 7 bases line up with TRBD1. Germline trimming cut 6 bases from V and 9 bases from J; bases unmatched to any gene: 11. CDR3 length equals 14 residues. From germline, CDR1 is MNHEY and CDR2 SVGAGI.

This chain joins TRBV6-1 and TRBJ2-6; D is unclear. The germline V and J ends were trimmed by 5 bases and 4 bases, with 9 bases remaining between them. This CDR3 comprises 14 residues. Germline V lookup: CDR1 MNHNS, CDR2 SASEGT. CDR3 in amino acids: CASSYLRGANVLTF. The CDR3 region has the DNA TGTGCCAGCAGTTATTTGCGGGGGGCCAACGTCCTGACTTTC.

CDR3 bases: TGTGCCAGCAGTTTTTCTCTAGCGGGAGGAGCAGATACGCAGTATTTT. It is translated as CASSFSLAGGADTQYF. The chain uses TRBV28 and TRBJ2-3, with TRBD2 matching over 11 bases. Trimming removed 3 bases from V and 4 bases from J; junction bases left unmatched: 6. Per germline, CDR1 MDHEN and CDR2 SYDVKM. The CDR3 sequence is 16 residues long.

V usage is TRBV18 and J usage is TRBJ2-5; perhaps TRBD2 as D (6 bases). Germline CDR1 reads KGHSH; CDR2 reads LQKENI. Trimming took 4 bases from V and 11 from J, leaving 20 bases between them. This CDR3 comprises 14 residues. CDR3 region: CASSLNLPGGEQYF. The CDR3 bases are TGTGCCAGCTCACTTAATTTACCCGGCGGGGAGCAGTACTTC. Full variable domain (outside the CDR3, taken from reference TRBV18 and TRBJ2-5): NAGVMQNPRHLVRRRGQEARLRCSPMKGHSHVYWYRQLPEEGLKFMVYLQKENIIDESGMPKERFSAEFPKEGPSILRIQQVVRGDSAAYFCASSLNLPGGEQYFGPGTRLLVL.

The chain combines TRBV6-5 with TRBJ1-5, with a possible D match to TRBD1 (5 bases). Per the germline V gene, CDR1 is MNHEY and CDR2 is SVGAGI. CDR3 size: 13 residues. V lost 5 bases and J lost 6, with 11 bases in between. CDR3 sequence (DNA): TGTGCCAGCAGTCAGGGCTGGGGTCAGCCCCAGCATTTT. It specifies CASSQGWGQPQHF.

This clone showed up just once. The chain is built from TRBV27 and TRBJ2-7; 8 positions agree with TRBD2. CDR1 MNHEY and CDR2 SMNVEV come from the germline V gene (reference sequence). V trimming: 1 base; J trimming: 2 bases; junction bases outside the gene matches: 10. This CDR3 is 17 amino acids long. The CDR3 protein is CASSLFGGGRGAYEQYF. The CDR3 nucleotides are TGTGCCAGCAGTTTATTTGGCGGGGGGCGGGGGGCCTACGAGCAGTACTTC.

The chain uses TRBV7-3 and TRBJ2-2, with TRBD2 identical over 7 bases. Germline values: CDR1 SGHTA, CDR2 FQGTGA. This CDR3 is built from 14 residues. V lost 3 bases, J lost 4 bases, and 2 bases stayed unmatched. CDR3 sequence reads: CASSLGGSTGELFF. The DNA of the CDR3 is TGTGCCAGCAGCTTGGGCGGGAGCACCGGGGAGCTGTTTTTT.